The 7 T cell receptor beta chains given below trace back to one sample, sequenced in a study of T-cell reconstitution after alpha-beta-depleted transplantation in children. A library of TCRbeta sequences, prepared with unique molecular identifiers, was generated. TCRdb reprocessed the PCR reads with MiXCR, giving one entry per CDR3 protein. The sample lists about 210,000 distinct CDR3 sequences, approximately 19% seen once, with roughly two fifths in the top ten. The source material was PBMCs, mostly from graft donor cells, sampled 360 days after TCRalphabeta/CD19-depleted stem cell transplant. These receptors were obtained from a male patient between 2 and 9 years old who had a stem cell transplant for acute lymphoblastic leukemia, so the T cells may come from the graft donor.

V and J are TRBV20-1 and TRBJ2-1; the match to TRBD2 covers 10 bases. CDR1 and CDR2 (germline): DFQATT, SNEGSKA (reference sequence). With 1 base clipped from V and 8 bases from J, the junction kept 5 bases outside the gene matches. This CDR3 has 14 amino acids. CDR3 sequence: CSARAPSGRDEQFF. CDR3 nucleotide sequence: TGCAGTGCTAGAGCTCCTAGCGGGAGAGATGAGCAGTTCTTC.

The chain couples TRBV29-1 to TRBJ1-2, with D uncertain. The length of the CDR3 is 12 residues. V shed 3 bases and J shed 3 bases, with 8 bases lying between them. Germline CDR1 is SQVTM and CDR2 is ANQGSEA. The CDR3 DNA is TGCAGCGTTGATCGGGCAGACTATGGCTACACCTTC. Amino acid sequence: CSVDRADYGYTF.

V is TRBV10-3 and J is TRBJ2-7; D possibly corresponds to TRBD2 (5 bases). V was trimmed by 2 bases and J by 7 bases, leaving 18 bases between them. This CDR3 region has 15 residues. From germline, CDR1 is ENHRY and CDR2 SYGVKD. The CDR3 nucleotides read TGTGCCATCAGTGAGGCCGGGCCCTCCTCGGGGGAGCAGTACTTC. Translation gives CAISEAGPSSGEQYF.

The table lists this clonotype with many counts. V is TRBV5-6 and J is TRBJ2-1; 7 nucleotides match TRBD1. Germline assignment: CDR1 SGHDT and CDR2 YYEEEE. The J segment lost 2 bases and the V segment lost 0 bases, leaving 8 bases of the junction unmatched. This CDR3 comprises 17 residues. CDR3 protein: CASSLGVGGDTYNEQFF. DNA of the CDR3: TGTGCCAGCAGCTTGGGGGTAGGGGGCGACACCTACAATGAGCAGTTCTTC.

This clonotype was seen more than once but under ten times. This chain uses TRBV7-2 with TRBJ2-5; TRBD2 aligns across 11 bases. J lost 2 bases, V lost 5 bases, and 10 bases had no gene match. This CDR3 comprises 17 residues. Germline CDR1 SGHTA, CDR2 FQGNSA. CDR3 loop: CASSHGLAGEKQETQYF. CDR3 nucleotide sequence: TGTGCCAGCAGCCACGGACTAGCGGGCGAGAAACAAGAGACCCAGTACTTC.

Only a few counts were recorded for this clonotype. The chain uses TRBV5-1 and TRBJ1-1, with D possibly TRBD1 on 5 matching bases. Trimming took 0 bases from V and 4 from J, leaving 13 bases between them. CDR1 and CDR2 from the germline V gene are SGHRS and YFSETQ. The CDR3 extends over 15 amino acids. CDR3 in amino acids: CASSLEPGRSTEAFF. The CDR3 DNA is TGCGCCAGCAGCTTGGAGCCAGGGAGGAGCACTGAAGCTTTCTTT.

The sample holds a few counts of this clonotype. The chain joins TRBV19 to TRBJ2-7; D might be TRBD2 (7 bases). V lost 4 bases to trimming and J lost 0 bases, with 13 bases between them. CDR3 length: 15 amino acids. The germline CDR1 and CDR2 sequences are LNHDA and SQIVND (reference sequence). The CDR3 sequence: CASSRRGGLSYEQYF. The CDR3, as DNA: TGTGCCAGTAGTAGGAGGGGGGGCCTCTCCTACGAGCAGTACTTC.